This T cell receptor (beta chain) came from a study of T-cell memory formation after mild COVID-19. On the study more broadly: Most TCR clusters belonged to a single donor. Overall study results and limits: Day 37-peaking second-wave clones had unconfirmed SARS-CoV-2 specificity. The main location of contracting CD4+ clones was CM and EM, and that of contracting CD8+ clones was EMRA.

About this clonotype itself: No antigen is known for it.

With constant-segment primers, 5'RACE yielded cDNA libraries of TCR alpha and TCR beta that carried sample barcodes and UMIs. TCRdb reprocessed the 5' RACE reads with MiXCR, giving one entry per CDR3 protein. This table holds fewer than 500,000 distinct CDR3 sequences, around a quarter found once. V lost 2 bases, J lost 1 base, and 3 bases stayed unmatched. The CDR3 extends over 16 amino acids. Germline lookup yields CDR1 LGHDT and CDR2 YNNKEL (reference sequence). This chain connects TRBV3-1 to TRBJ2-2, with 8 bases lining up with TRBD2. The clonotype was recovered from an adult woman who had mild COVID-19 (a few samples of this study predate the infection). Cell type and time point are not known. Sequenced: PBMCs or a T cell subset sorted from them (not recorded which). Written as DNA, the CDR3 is TGTGCCAGCAGCCAAAAAACTAGCGGGAACACCGGGGAGCTGTTTTTT. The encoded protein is CASSQKTSGNTGELFF.